The 7 T cell receptor beta chains in this list originate from one sample, sequenced in a study of cytomegalovirus exposure and HLA in healthy donors. 60 Vbeta and 13 Jbeta primers were used in PCR. Assay used: immunoSEQ multiplex PCR; TCRdb lists only in-frame clones, some missing. The sample carries roughly 180,000 clones, around four fifths recorded once. What was sequenced was PBMCs. These receptors originate from a boy younger than 10 in good health and CMV-seronegative.

V is TRBV6-5 and J is TRBJ1-2; 7 nucleotides line up with TRBD1. Per the germline V gene, CDR1 is MNHEY and CDR2 is SVGAGI. The CDR3 sequence is 13 residues long. V lost 8 bases, J lost 2 bases, and 5 bases stayed unmatched. Here the CDR3 reads CASWTGPNYGYTF. In nucleotides, the CDR3 is TGTGCCAGCTGGACAGGTCCCAACTATGGCTACACCTTC.

The chain recombines TRBV30 with TRBJ1-1; D is ambiguous. V was pared by 0 bases and J by 2 bases, with 7 bases between. The germline CDR1 and CDR2 sequences are GTSNPN and SVGIG (reference sequence). The CDR3 extends over 13 amino acids. CDR3 DNA sequence: TGTGCCTGGAGTGTACTAGTCAACACTGAAGCTTTCTTT. Translation: CAWSVLVNTEAFF.

The chain recombines TRBV27 with TRBJ2-2; D is ambiguous. This CDR3 has 13 residues. Trimming removed 5 bases from V and 1 base from J, with 5 bases in between. Per germline, CDR1 MNHEY and CDR2 SMNVEV (reference sequence). CDR3 DNA: TGTGCCAGCAGTCCCCAGAACACCGGGGAGCTGTTTTTT. Protein: CASSPQNTGELFF.

The rearrangement links TRBV7-9 to TRBJ2-4, with 7 bases fitting TRBD1. Germline V lookup: CDR1 SEHNR, CDR2 FQNEAQ (reference sequence). This CDR3 is 12 amino acids long. J gave up 14 bases and V 2 bases, and 6 bases lay outside the gene matches. CDR3 residues: CASSLLGDRKYF. Here the CDR3 DNA reads TGTGCCAGCAGCTTACTCGGGGACAGAAAGTACTTC.

The rearrangement uses TRBV5-1 and TRBJ2-2; D possibly corresponds to TRBD2 (5 bases). The ends were cut back, 4 bases at V and 4 bases at J, with 14 bases in the middle. The CDR3 runs to 15 residues. The germline gives CDR1 SGHRS, CDR2 YFSETQ. The DNA of the CDR3 is TGCGCCAGCAGCACCAAAACGGGGAGCACCGGGGAGCTGTTTTTT. It translates to CASSTKTGSTGELFF.

The J gene is TRBJ2-1, the V gene TRBV4-3, with TRBD2 matching 11 bases. Trimming at V came to 1 base and at J to 7 bases, leaving 6 bases not matched to a gene. Germline V lookup: CDR1 LGHNA, CDR2 YSLEER. The CDR3 length is 16 residues. CDR3 in DNA: TGCGCCAGCAGCCAAGTCTCTAGCGGGAGGAAGAATGAGCAGTTCTTC. This codes for CASSQVSSGRKNEQFF.

This CDR3 is CASRTGGTEAFF. For the CDR3, the DNA is TGTGCCAGCAGAACAGGGGGCACTGAAGCTTTCTTT. This rearrangement joins TRBV2 to TRBJ1-1; 8 bases are a match to TRBD1. There are 12 residues in the CDR3. The trim removed 6 bases at V and 4 bases at J, leaving 1 base unmatched. Germline CDR1 SNHLY, CDR2 FYNNEI.